This T cell receptor beta chain was found in a study of blood T cell repertoires in COVID-19. Measured with immunoSEQ multiplex PCR; TCRdb has only the in-frame clones, and not every one. This table has 100,000 to 150,000 clones, around 89% appearing once. CDR1 is MNHEY and CDR2 is SMNVEV in the germline V gene (reference sequence). The CDR3 spans 16 residues. The V segment lost 7 bases and the J segment 7 bases; nucleotides outside the gene matches: 11. This sequence was found in a man aged 60-69 years with COVID-19, enrolled during active disease. The chain carries TRBV27 and TRBJ1-5, with 12 bases fitting TRBD1. The sample taken for sequencing was peripheral blood. This CDR3 is CASNPMGGTGGQPQHF. CDR3 in DNA: TGTGCCAGCAATCCTATGGGCGGGACAGGGGGCCAGCCCCAGCATTTT.